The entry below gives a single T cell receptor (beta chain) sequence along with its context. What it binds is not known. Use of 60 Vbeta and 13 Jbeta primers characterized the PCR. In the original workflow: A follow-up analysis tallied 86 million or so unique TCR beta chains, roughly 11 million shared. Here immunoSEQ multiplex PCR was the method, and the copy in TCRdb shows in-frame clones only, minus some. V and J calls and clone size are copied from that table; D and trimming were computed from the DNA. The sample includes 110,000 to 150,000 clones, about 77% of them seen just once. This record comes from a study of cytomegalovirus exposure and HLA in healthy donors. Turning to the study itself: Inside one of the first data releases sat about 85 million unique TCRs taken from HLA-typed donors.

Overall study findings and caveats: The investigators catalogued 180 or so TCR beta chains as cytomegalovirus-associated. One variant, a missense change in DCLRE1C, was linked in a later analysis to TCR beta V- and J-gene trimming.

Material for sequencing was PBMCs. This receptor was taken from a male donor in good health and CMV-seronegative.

This CDR3 reads CASSQKTGMNTEAFF. In DNA form, the CDR3 reads TGCGCCAGCAGCCAAAAAACAGGGATGAACACTGAAGCTTTCTTT. The chain uses TRBV4-3 and TRBJ1-1, with a weak D call TRBD1 (6 bases). Germline V gene sequence: CDR1 LGHNA, CDR2 YSLEER. The germline V and J ends were trimmed by 2 bases and 0 bases, with 10 bases remaining between them. The CDR3 sequence is 15 residues long.